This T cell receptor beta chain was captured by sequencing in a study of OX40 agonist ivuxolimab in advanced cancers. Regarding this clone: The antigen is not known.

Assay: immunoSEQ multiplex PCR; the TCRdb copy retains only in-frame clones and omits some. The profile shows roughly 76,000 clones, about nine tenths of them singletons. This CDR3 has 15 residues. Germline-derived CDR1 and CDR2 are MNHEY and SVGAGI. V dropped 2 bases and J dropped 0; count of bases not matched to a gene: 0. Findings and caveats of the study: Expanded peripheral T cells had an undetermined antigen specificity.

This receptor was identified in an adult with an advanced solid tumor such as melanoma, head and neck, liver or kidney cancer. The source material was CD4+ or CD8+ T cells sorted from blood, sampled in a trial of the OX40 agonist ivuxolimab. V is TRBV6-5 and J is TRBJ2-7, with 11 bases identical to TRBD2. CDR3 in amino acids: CASSYGTSGSYEQYF. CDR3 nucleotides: TGTGCCAGCAGTTACGGGACTAGCGGCTCCTACGAGCAGTACTTC.